These 14 T cell receptor beta chains were all obtained from the same sample, sequenced in a study of blood T cell repertoires in COVID-19. The data were produced by immunoSEQ multiplex PCR, yet TCRdb's version contains in-frame clones alone and is incomplete. The data show 100,000 to 150,000 clones, with about four fifths seen just once and 12% held by the top ten. The sample was peripheral blood. The receptors come from a man aged 55-75 years with acute or convalescent COVID-19.

The chain combines TRBV9 with TRBJ2-1; TRBD2 matches 9 bases. CDR3 size: 19 residues. In germline, CDR1 is SGDLS, CDR2 YYNGEE. Losses at the gene ends were 3 bases for V and 4 bases for J; bases not matched to a gene: 17. The CDR3 sequence: CASSANRGASSGAYNEQFF. The CDR3 DNA follows: TGTGCCAGCAGCGCGAACCGGGGGGCGTCTAGCGGGGCTTACAATGAGCAGTTCTTC.

Only a few counts were recorded for this clone. V is TRBV7-9 and J is TRBJ1-5; TRBD1 agrees at 7 bases. The CDR3 length is 15 residues. V lost 5 bases and J lost 2; bases outside the gene matches: 6. Germline V gene sequence: CDR1 SEHNR, CDR2 FQNEAQ (reference sequence). Here the CDR3 reads CASSPDRFGNQPQHF. For the CDR3, the DNA is TGTGCCAGCAGCCCGGACAGGTTTGGCAATCAGCCCCAGCATTTT. The variable domain in full, completed from reference TRBV7-9 and TRBJ1-5, reads DTGVSQNPRHKITKRGQNVTFRCDPISEHNRLYWYRQTLGQGPEFLTYFQNEAQLEKSRLLSDRFSAERPKGSFSTLEIQRTEQGDSAMYLCASSPDRFGNQPQHFGDGTRLSIL.

The J gene is TRBJ2-7, the V gene TRBV7-9; 7 bases align to TRBD1. Germline V gives CDR1 SEHNR, CDR2 FQNEAQ (reference sequence). After removal of 5 bases from V and 1 base from J, the junction contained 5 bases not matched to a gene. The CDR3 has 14 residues. In DNA form, the CDR3 reads TGTGCCAGCAGCCTAGGGGGACAGTCCTACGAGCAGTACTTC. Translated, it gives CASSLGGQSYEQYF.

V gene TRBV25-1 combines with J gene TRBJ1-1; the D gene is possibly TRBD1 (6 bases). Trimming took off 5 bases at V and 1 base at J, with 8 bases between the two ends. The CDR3 has 13 residues. The germline V gene has CDR1 MGHDK and CDR2 SYGVNS. The CDR3, as DNA: TGTGCCAGCAGTCTGACAGGGAACACTGAAGCTTTCTTT. This translates into CASSLTGNTEAFF. The complete variable domain, with remaining parts taken from reference TRBV25-1 and TRBJ1-1, reads EADIYQTPRYLVIGTGKKITLECSQTMGHDKMYWYQQDPGMELHLIHYSYGVNSTEKGDLSSESTVSRIRTEHFPLTLESARPSHTSQYLCASSLTGNTEAFFGQGTRLTVV.

The chain couples TRBV15 to TRBJ1-1; maybe TRBD1 (6 bases). This CDR3 is built from 14 residues. Trimming pared 5 bases from V and 8 bases from J, leaving 18 bases between. Germline values: CDR1 LNHNV, CDR2 YYDKDF (reference sequence). The CDR3: CATSSPKLGQEAFF. The CDR3 nucleotides read TGTGCCACCAGCTCCCCTAAACTCGGACAGGAAGCTTTCTTT.

V and J are TRBV19 and TRBJ1-2; no clear D gene. Germline CDR1 reads LNHDA; CDR2 reads SQIVND (reference sequence). This CDR3 is built from 14 residues. V was trimmed by 0 bases and J by 4 bases, leaving 9 bases between them. The CDR3 loop reads CASSIDLSIYGYTF. The DNA for the CDR3 is TGTGCCAGTAGTATAGATTTGAGCATCTATGGCTACACCTTC.

The J gene is TRBJ2-2, the V gene TRBV5-1, with TRBD2 matching over 10 bases. Germline CDR1 and CDR2: SGHRS and YFSETQ. The V and J ends lost 9 bases and 6 bases, in that order; junction bases with no gene match: 11. CDR3 size: 15 residues. The CDR3 nucleotides read TGCGCCACAGGGACTAGCGCCTCGTTACCCGGGGAGCTGTTTTTT. This gives the protein CATGTSASLPGELFF. Full variable domain (remainder filled in from reference TRBV5-1 and TRBJ2-2): KAGVTQTPRYLIKTRGQQVTLSCSPISGHRSVSWYQQTPGQGLQFLFEYFSETQRNKGNFPGRFSGRQFSNSRSEMNVSTLELGDSALYLCATGTSASLPGELFFGEGSRLTVL.

The J gene is TRBJ1-1, the V gene TRBV20-1, with 8 bases matching TRBD1. The CDR3 runs 11 residues. In germline, CDR1 is DFQATT, CDR2 SNEGSKA (reference sequence). Germline trimming cut 3 bases from V and 8 bases from J; bases unmatched to any gene: 2. The CDR3 spells CSARGDREAFF. CDR3 bases: TGCAGTGCTAGGGGGGACAGGGAAGCTTTCTTT.

V gene TRBV6-5 combines with J gene TRBJ2-2; D is possibly TRBD2 (5 bases). This CDR3 has 14 amino acids. Germline V gives CDR1 MNHEY, CDR2 SVGAGI. The V end was cut by 10 bases, the J end by 1 base, with 13 bases between. This chain's CDR3 is CATQPGRNTGELFF. The CDR3 nucleotides are TGTGCCACCCAACCGGGGAGGAACACCGGGGAGCTGTTTTTT.

The CDR3 DNA follows: TGTGCCAGCAGGAACGGACCAGGGGGCGAGTTCTTC. It translates to CASRNGPGGEFF. The chain couples TRBV6-5 to TRBJ2-1; 8 bases are shared with TRBD1. The CDR3 length is 12 residues. Per germline, CDR1 MNHEY and CDR2 SVGAGI. J gave up 14 bases and V 6 bases, and 9 bases lay outside the gene matches.

The chain recombines TRBV7-8 with TRBJ1-1, with D perhaps TRBD1 (5 bases). The V end was cut by 4 bases, the J end by 1 base, with 13 bases between. Germline CDR1 reads SGHVS; CDR2 reads FQNEAQ. There are 15 residues in the CDR3. The CDR3 nucleotides read TGTGCCAGCAGCTCAGGTTATACAGGGAACACTGAAGCTTTCTTT. Protein: CASSSGYTGNTEAFF.

V and J are TRBV5-4 and TRBJ2-7; TRBD2 agrees at 13 bases. The CDR3 spans 15 residues. The V gene's germline CDR1 is SGHNT and CDR2 YYREEE (reference sequence). V was clipped by 2 bases and J by 5 bases; unmatched bases: 4. The CDR3 loop reads CASSLLAGGRNEQYF. In nucleotides, the CDR3 is TGTGCCAGCAGCTTACTAGCGGGAGGGCGAAACGAGCAGTACTTC.

The rearrangement uses TRBV25-1 and TRBJ2-7; 8 bases agree with TRBD2. The J segment lost 5 bases and the V segment lost 5 bases, leaving 5 bases of the junction unmatched. This CDR3 is built from 13 residues. CDR1 MGHDK and CDR2 SYGVNS come from the germline V gene. The CDR3 nucleotides are TGTGCCAGCAGTCAAGCGGGAGCAGACGAGCAGTACTTC. The encoded protein is CASSQAGADEQYF.

The rearrangement links TRBV24-1 to TRBJ1-2; D possibly corresponds to TRBD1 (5 bases). With 0 bases removed from V and 4 bases from J, the gap between germline ends came to 11 bases. Germline CDR1 reads KGHDR; CDR2 reads SFDVKD. This CDR3 contains 15 residues. The CDR3 is CATSDLSGGIYGYTF. The CDR3 DNA is TGTGCCACCAGTGATTTGTCCGGGGGGATCTATGGCTACACCTTC.